This is a list of T cell receptor beta chains from one sample in a study of vaccination and CD4 T cells after COVID-19. TCRdb itself ran the PCR reads through MiXCR, one entry per CDR3 protein. The sample yields some 15,000 distinct CDR3 sequences, around a third seen once. Their recognized antigens are unknown. Material: CD4+ T cells from blood, cultured in vitro, obtained after SARS-CoV-2 vaccination. The receptors originated from a human donor who had recovered from COVID-19. Both conserved end residues are part of each CDR3. The order of the fields is D gene, clone size, V gene, J gene, CDR3 protein, CDR3 DNA. A D gene is named only where the DNA matches it firmly. Size tells how often a clone was seen (once, few, many) or the class of an expanded clone, and some rows leave it out.

D: -; size: -; V: TRBV28; J: TRBJ1-2; CDR3: CASSWGAGGANYGYTF; DNA: TGTGCCAGCAGCTGGGGGGCGGGGGGCGCTAACTATGGCTACACCTTC
D: -; size: -; V: TRBV4-1; J: TRBJ1-3; CDR3: CASSLEAGSGNTIYF; DNA: TGCGCCAGCAGCCTAGAGGCCGGCTCTGGAAACACCATATATTTT
D: TRBD1; size: -; V: TRBV7-9; J: TRBJ1-2; CDR3: CASGSRDRLYGYTF; DNA: TGTGCCAGCGGATCCCGGGACAGGCTATATGGCTACACCTTC
D: -; size: -; V: TRBV18; J: TRBJ2-7; CDR3: CASSPQGSYEQYF; DNA: TGTGCCAGCTCACCACAGGGGTCCTACGAGCAGTACTTC
D: TRBD2; size: -; V: TRBV27; J: TRBJ2-1; CDR3: CASSPTSGRADEQFF; DNA: TGTGCCAGCAGCCCGACTAGCGGGAGGGCGGATGAGCAGTTCTTC
D: -; size: -; V: TRBV6-2/TRBV6-3; J: TRBJ2-1; CDR3: CASRGSGSYNEQFF; DNA: TGTGCCAGCAGGGGAAGCGGCTCCTACAATGAGCAGTTCTTC
D: -; size: -; V: TRBV5-1; J: TRBJ2-3; CDR3: CASSITGRRGDTQYF; DNA: TGCGCCAGCAGCATCACTGGGCGGAGGGGGGATACGCAGTATTTT
D: -; size: -; V: TRBV7-9; J: TRBJ1-1; CDR3: CASVAGNTEAFF; DNA: TGTGCCTCCGTGGCGGGGAACACTGAAGCTTTCTTT
D: -; size: once; V: TRBV7-9; J: TRBJ1-6; CDR3: CASSLEWASPLHF; DNA: TGTGCCAGCAGCTTAGAGTGGGCTTCACCCCTCCACTTT
D: TRBD1; size: -; V: TRBV5-6; J: TRBJ1-1; CDR3: CASSFFGTGGNTEAFF; DNA: TGTGCCAGCAGCTTCTTCGGGACAGGGGGGAACACTGAAGCTTTCTTT
D: -; size: few; V: TRBV7-8; J: TRBJ2-1; CDR3: CASSLGRTLGNEQFF; DNA: TGTGCCAGCAGCTTAGGGAGGACCTTAGGGAATGAGCAGTTCTTC
D: TRBD2; size: few; V: TRBV24-1; J: TRBJ2-1; CDR3: CATSDFWGTSGSDEQFF; DNA: TGTGCCACCAGTGATTTTTGGGGGACTAGCGGGAGCGATGAGCAGTTCTTC
D: -; size: -; V: TRBV18; J: TRBJ1-1; CDR3: CASSPGVNTEAFF; DNA: TGTGCCAGCTCACCGGGAGTGAACACTGAAGCTTTCTTT